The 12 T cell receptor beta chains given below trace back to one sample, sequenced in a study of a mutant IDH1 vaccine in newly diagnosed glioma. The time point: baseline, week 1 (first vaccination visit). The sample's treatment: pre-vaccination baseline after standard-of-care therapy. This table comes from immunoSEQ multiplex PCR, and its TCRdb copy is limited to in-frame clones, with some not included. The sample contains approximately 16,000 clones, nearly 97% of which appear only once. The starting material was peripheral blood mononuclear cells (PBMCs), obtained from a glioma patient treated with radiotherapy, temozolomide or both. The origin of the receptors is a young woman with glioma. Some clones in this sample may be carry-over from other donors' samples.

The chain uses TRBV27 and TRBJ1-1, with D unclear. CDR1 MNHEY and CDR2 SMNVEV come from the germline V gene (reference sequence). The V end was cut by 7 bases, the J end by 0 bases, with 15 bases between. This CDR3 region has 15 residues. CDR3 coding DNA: TGTGCCAGCACCCGGAGCGGCCGAATGAACACTGAAGCTTTCTTT. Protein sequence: CASTRSGRMNTEAFF.

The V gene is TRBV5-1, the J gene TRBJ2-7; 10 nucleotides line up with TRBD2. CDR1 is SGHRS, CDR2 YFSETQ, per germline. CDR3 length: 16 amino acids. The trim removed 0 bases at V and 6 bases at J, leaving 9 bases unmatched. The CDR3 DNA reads TGCGCCAGCAGCTTGGCCGCGGGGACTAGCGTTGGCGAGCAGTACTTC. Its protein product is CASSLAAGTSVGEQYF.

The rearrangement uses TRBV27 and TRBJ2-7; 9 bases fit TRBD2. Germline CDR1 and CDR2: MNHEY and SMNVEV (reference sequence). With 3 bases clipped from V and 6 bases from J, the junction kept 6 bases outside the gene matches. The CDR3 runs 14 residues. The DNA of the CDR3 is TGTGCCAGCAGTTTGGTGAGCGGGAGGCGCGAGCAGTACTTC. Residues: CASSLVSGRREQYF.

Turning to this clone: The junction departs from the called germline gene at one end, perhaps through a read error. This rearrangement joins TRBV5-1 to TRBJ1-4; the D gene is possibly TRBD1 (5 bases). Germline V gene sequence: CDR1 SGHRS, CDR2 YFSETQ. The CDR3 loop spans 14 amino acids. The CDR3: CASSSDTTNEKLFF. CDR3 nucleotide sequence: TGCGCCAGCAGCTCGGACACAACGAATGAAAAACTGTTTTTT.

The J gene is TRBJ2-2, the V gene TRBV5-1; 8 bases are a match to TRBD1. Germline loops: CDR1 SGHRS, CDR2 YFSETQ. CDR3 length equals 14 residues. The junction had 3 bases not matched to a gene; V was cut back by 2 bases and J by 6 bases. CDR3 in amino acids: CASSLVQGAGELFF. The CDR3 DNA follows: TGCGCCAGCAGCTTAGTACAGGGGGCCGGGGAGCTGTTTTTT.

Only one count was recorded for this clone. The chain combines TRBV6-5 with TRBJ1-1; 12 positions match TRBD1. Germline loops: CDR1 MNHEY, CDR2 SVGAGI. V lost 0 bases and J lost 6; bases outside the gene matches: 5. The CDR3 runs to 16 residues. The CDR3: CASSYSGTGGLAEAFF. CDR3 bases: TGTGCCAGCAGTTACTCAGGGACAGGGGGCTTGGCTGAAGCTTTCTTT.

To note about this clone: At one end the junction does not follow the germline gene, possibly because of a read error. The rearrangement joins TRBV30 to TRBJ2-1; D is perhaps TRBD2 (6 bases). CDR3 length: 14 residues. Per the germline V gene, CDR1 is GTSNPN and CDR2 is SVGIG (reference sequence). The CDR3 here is CAWGGTTIGRSGIF. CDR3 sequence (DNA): TGTGCCTGGGGTGGGACCACGATAGGGAGGTCGGGGATCTTC.

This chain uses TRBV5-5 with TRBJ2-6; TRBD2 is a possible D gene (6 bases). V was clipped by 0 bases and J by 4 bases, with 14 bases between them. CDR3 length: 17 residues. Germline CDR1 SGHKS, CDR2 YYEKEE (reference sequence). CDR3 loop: CASSLAVGRTGANVLTF. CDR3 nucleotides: TGTGCCAGCAGCTTGGCAGTAGGGAGGACAGGGGCCAACGTCCTGACTTTC.

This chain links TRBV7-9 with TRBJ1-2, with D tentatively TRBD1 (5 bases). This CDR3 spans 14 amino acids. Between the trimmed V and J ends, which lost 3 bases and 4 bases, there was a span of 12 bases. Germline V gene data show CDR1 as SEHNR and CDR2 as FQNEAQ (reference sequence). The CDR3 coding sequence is TGTGCCAGCAGCTTCCGACAGTTTTTCTATGGCTACACCTTC. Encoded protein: CASSFRQFFYGYTF.

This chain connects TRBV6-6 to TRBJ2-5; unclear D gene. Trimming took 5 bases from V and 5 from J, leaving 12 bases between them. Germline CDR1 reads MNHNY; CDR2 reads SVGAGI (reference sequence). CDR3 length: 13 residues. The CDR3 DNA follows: TGTGCCAGCAGTCTCTACGTCGGGGAGACCCAGTACTTC. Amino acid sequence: CASSLYVGETQYF.

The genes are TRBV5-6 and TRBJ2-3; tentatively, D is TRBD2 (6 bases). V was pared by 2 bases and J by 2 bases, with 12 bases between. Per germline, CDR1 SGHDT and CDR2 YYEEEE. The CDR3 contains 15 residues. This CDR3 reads CASSFIGGNTDTQYF. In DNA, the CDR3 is TGTGCCAGCAGCTTTATCGGCGGGAACACAGATACGCAGTATTTT.

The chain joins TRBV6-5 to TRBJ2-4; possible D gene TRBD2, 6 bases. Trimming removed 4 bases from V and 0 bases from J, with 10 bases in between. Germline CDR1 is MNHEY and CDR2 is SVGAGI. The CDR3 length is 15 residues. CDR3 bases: TGTGCCAGCAGTTCGGGGGATCGAGCCAAAAACATTCAGTACTTC. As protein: CASSSGDRAKNIQYF.